This TCR beta chain came from a study of T-cell reconstitution after alpha-beta-depleted transplantation in children. The CDR3 sequence is 16 residues long. V was cut by 8 bases and J by 2 bases, with 20 bases left in between. Germline assignment: CDR1 MNHEY and CDR2 SMNVEV (reference sequence). Preparing the TCRbeta library involved the use of unique molecular identifiers. TCRdb redid the calling of the PCR reads with MiXCR, one entry per CDR3 protein. This sample carries about 480,000 distinct CDR3 sequences, approximately 13% of them seen once, and the ten largest clones take under 7%. The receptor was derived from a human donor who donated a stem cell graft to a child with combined immunodeficiency. This material consisted of PBMCs from the stem cell graft donor, taken from the stem cell graft. This chain joins TRBV27 and TRBJ2-3; D may be TRBD2 (6 bases). CDR3 residues: CASAELALGPTDTQYF. The CDR3 DNA reads TGTGCCAGCGCGGAACTAGCCCTAGGTCCCACAGATACGCAGTATTTT.